The 29 T cell receptor beta chains below were found in one sample sequenced in a study of T cell responses to AZD1222 COVID-19 vaccine (dated by TCRdb to the early 2020s). The method was the immunoSEQ multiplex PCR assay. TCRdb obtained this table from immuneACCESS and retained in-frame rearrangements with V and J assigned. These tables miss some clones; where compared with another copy, unresolved V genes account for less than half of the shortfall, and the remainder is unexplained. Recorded for this sample are under 200,000 clones; over 85% of them occurred a single time. Around 3.6% of the sample belongs to the ten largest clones. Per the publication, the time point label means: about 28 days (+/-7) after the second vaccine dose. In the paper's terms, the treatment or condition label means: meningococcal conjugate vaccine given as trial control. The sample consisted of peripheral blood, taken 28 days after the second dose of the MenACWY control vaccine. These receptors came from an adult who received the MenACWY meningococcal vaccine as a control.

The V and J genes are TRBV5-1 and TRBJ1-2, with 12 bases that match TRBD1. The CDR3 totals 15 residues. V gave up 4 bases and J gave up 9 bases; unmatched junction bases: 10. Germline V gene lookup returns CDR1 SGHRS and CDR2 YFSETQ. CDR3 sequence (DNA): TGCGCCAGCAGCGAAGGGACAGGGGGCGAAACAAGCTACACCTTC. Its translation is CASSEGTGGETSYTF.

The chain combines TRBV6-5 with TRBJ2-1, with D possibly being TRBD1 or TRBD2 (5 bases each). V was shortened by 4 bases and J by 5 bases, with 12 bases between the two germline ends. This CDR3 has 14 amino acids. Germline CDR1 and CDR2: MNHEY and SVGAGI. The CDR3: CASSSTGTDNEQFF. CDR3 sequence (DNA): TGTGCCAGCAGTTCTACCGGGACCGACAATGAGCAGTTCTTC.

This chain connects TRBV30 to TRBJ2-5, with D possibly TRBD2 on 6 matching bases. The length of the CDR3 is 14 residues. The germline gives CDR1 GTSNPN, CDR2 SVGIG (reference sequence). The V gene lost 1 base and the J gene lost 5 bases, with 14 bases spanning the gap. The CDR3, as DNA: TGTGCCTGGAGTGACGGCGGGGAGTGGGAGACCCAGTACTTC. Amino acids: CAWSDGGEWETQYF.

The chain carries TRBV29-1 and TRBJ2-1; TRBD1 aligns across 8 bases. From germline, CDR1 is SQVTM and CDR2 ANQGSEA. CDR3 length: 12 residues. Germline trimming cut 8 bases from V and 5 bases from J; bases unmatched to any gene: 5. CDR3 in amino acids: CSHDRGHNEQFF. The CDR3 DNA sequence: TGCAGCCACGACAGGGGTCACAATGAGCAGTTCTTC.

J is TRBJ2-1 and V is TRBV7-9, with a tentative D call TRBD2 (6 bases). The CDR3 sequence is 16 residues long. Germline lookup yields CDR1 SEHNR and CDR2 FQNEAQ (reference sequence). The V end was cut by 5 bases, the J end by 0 bases, with 14 bases between. DNA of the CDR3: TGTGCCAGCAGCCCAGCGGGCCATAGCTCCTACAATGAGCAGTTCTTC. Protein sequence: CASSPAGHSSYNEQFF.

The rearrangement joins TRBV6-5 to TRBJ1-1; 7 positions match TRBD1. Germline-derived CDR1 and CDR2 are MNHEY and SVGAGI. This CDR3 has 13 amino acids. V dropped 8 bases and J dropped 2; count of bases not matched to a gene: 5. The CDR3 nucleotides are TGTGCCAGCCTGACAGGGAAAAACACTGAAGCTTTCTTT. Protein sequence: CASLTGKNTEAFF.

The chain is built from TRBV4-2 and TRBJ2-1; D perhaps matches TRBD2 (5 bases). This CDR3 is 16 amino acids long. Germline V gene data show CDR1 as LGHNA and CDR2 as YNFKEQ. V dropped 5 bases and J dropped 8 bases, with 22 bases sitting between them. CDR3: CASSYHGASQADEQFF. The CDR3 DNA sequence: TGTGCCAGCAGCTACCACGGAGCTAGCCAGGCCGATGAGCAGTTCTTC.

The chain combines TRBV5-1 with TRBJ2-1; no firm D call. The germline V and J ends were trimmed by 1 base and 9 bases, with 11 bases remaining between them. Germline values: CDR1 SGHRS, CDR2 YFSETQ. This CDR3 is 13 amino acids long. DNA of the CDR3: TGCGCCAGCAGCTTGTCCCAAATCTCTGAGCAGTTCTTC. This gives the protein CASSLSQISEQFF.

This clone was detected a few times. The chain joins TRBV5-1 to TRBJ1-6; perhaps TRBD1 as D (5 bases). This CDR3 comprises 14 residues. Germline CDR1 is SGHRS and CDR2 is YFSETQ. V dropped 4 bases and J dropped 10 bases, with 15 bases sitting between them. The CDR3 spells CASSRDGGGSPLHF. The CDR3 region has the DNA TGCGCCAGCAGCCGGGACGGCGGGGGATCACCCCTCCACTTT.

The gene calls are TRBV6-4 and TRBJ2-3; a possible D gene is TRBD2 (6 bases). CDR3 size: 15 residues. Trimming shortened V by 3 bases and J by 1 base, and 11 bases separated the two germline ends. CDR1 MRHNA and CDR2 SNTAGT come from the germline V gene. CDR3 nucleotides: TGTGCCAGCAGTGAGGAGGCTAGCGGCACAGATACGCAGTATTTT. This encodes CASSEEASGTDTQYF.

The chain employs TRBV5-4 and TRBJ2-5; 9 bases line up with TRBD1. Trimming took 3 bases from V and 7 from J; bases not matched to a gene: 4. Per germline, CDR1 SGHNT and CDR2 YYREEE (reference sequence). The CDR3 sequence is 13 residues long. CDR3 sequence reads: CASSSTGGATQYF. As DNA, the CDR3 is TGTGCCAGCAGCTCCACAGGGGGCGCGACCCAGTACTTC.

A word on this clone: Within the sample, other DNA sequences also encode this same CDR3. CDR3 in amino acids: CASSSRYEQYF. The CDR3 bases are TGTGCCAGCAGCTCGCGATACGAGCAGTACTTC. The rearrangement uses TRBV13 and TRBJ2-7; unclear D gene. The CDR3 contains 11 residues. Per the germline V gene, CDR1 is PRHDT and CDR2 is FYEKMQ (reference sequence). Trimming stripped 4 bases from V and 4 bases from J, with 5 bases between.

V gene TRBV9 combines with J gene TRBJ2-1; D unresolved. The ends were cut back, 0 bases at V and 8 bases at J, with 9 bases in the middle. The CDR3 contains 13 residues. Looked up from germline, CDR1 is SGDLS and CDR2 is YYNGEE. In DNA form, the CDR3 reads TGTGCCAGCAGCGTAGCTCTCGTCCATGAGCAGTTCTTC. Protein: CASSVALVHEQFF.

The rearrangement links TRBV30 to TRBJ2-5; D is uncertain. Germline V gene lookup returns CDR1 GTSNPN and CDR2 SVGIG (reference sequence). There are 15 residues in the CDR3. Trimming stripped 0 bases from V and 2 bases from J, with 13 bases between. The CDR3 nucleotides are TGTGCCTGGAGTGTACGATTGGGGTTACAAGAGACCCAGTACTTC. Translation gives CAWSVRLGLQETQYF.

This clone appeared a single time. The V gene is TRBV14, the J gene TRBJ1-1; 12 positions match TRBD1. Looked up from germline, CDR1 is SGHDN and CDR2 is FVKESK. This CDR3 has 18 amino acids. Trimming took 4 bases from V and 1 from J; bases not matched to a gene: 10. CDR3 loop: CASSPAPPGQGANTEAFF. The CDR3 DNA sequence: TGTGCCAGCAGCCCGGCGCCCCCGGGACAGGGGGCGAACACTGAAGCTTTCTTT. Variable domain in full (rest from reference TRBV14 and TRBJ1-1): EAGVTQFPSHSVIEKGQTVTLRCDPISGHDNLYWYRRVMGKEIKFLLHFVKESKQDESGMPNNRFLAERTGGTYSTLKVQPAELEDSGVYFCASSPAPPGQGANTEAFFGQGTRLTVV.

The chain recombines TRBV7-2 with TRBJ1-6; D gene ambiguous. This CDR3 has 15 residues. Germline V gene lookup returns CDR1 SGHTA and CDR2 FQGNSA. Trimming left V 1 base short and J 8 bases short, with 12 bases between. CDR3 DNA: TGTGCCAGCAGCTTAGTTAGGGCGAGAGATTCACCCCTCCACTTT. Protein: CASSLVRARDSPLHF.

The gene calls are TRBV19 and TRBJ2-2, with 12 bases identical to TRBD1. Trimming at V came to 7 bases and at J to 6 bases, leaving 6 bases not matched to a gene. The length of the CDR3 is 15 residues. CDR1 is LNHDA, CDR2 SQIVND, per germline (reference sequence). The chain's CDR3 is CASTHRDRGPGELFF. CDR3 in DNA: TGTGCCAGTACCCACCGGGACAGGGGGCCCGGGGAGCTGTTTTTT.

The rearrangement joins TRBV2 to TRBJ1-5; D call uncertain. Germline V gene data show CDR1 as SNHLY and CDR2 as FYNNEI. Trimming left V 6 bases short and J 6 bases short, with 12 bases between. The CDR3 has 13 amino acids. CDR3 in amino acids: CASRPGRSQPQHF. The CDR3 bases are TGTGCCAGCAGACCAGGACGGAGTCAGCCCCAGCATTTT.

The genes are TRBV21-1 and TRBJ1-2; the table gives TRBD1 as D, unverified against the DNA. TRBV21-1 has pseudogene status. The CDR3 has 16 amino acids. CDR3 in DNA: TGTGCCAGCAGCAAAGATTCCAGGGCCGGCGGCTATGGCTACACCTTC. Encoded protein: CASSKDSRAGGYGYTF.

The rearrangement uses TRBV24-1 and TRBJ1-2; D not certain. Trimming took off 2 bases at V and 8 bases at J, with 14 bases between the two ends. Germline lookup yields CDR1 KGHDR and CDR2 SFDVKD. The CDR3 covers 14 residues. CDR3 nucleotide sequence: TGTGCCACCAGTGATTCCATGGGCCCGGGCGGCTACACCTTC. Translated, it gives CATSDSMGPGGYTF.

This rearrangement joins TRBV7-8 to TRBJ2-7, with D possibly matching TRBD2 (6 bases). Between the trimmed V and J ends, which lost 5 bases and 4 bases, there was a span of 24 bases. The CDR3 is 17 amino acids. Germline assignment: CDR1 SGHVS and CDR2 FQNEAQ. As DNA, the CDR3 is TGTGCCAGCAGCCCCAAAACTAGCCGCAGGTCTTGGTACGAGCAGTACTTC. Amino acid sequence: CASSPKTSRRSWYEQYF. The full variable domain, in which reference TRBV7-8 and TRBJ2-7 provide the parts outside the CDR3, is GAGVSQSPRYKVAKRGQDVALRCDPISGHVSLFWYQQALGQGPEFLTYFQNEAQLDKSGLPSDRFFAERPEGSVSTLKIQRTQQEDSAVYLCASSPKTSRRSWYEQYFGPGTRLTVT.

The chain carries TRBV6-1 and TRBJ2-7; unclear D gene. Trimming removed 2 bases from V and 5 bases from J, with 4 bases in between. This CDR3 contains 11 residues. Germline values: CDR1 MNHNS, CDR2 SASEGT. CDR3 DNA sequence: TGTGCCAGCAGTGAACCCCACGAGCAGTACTTC. This sequence encodes CASSEPHEQYF.

The CDR3 sequence: CASSSQGVTNTGELFF. The CDR3 DNA reads TGTGCCAGCAGCTCCCAGGGTGTAACGAACACCGGGGAGCTGTTTTTT. The V gene is TRBV7-2, the J gene TRBJ2-2, with D perhaps matching TRBD1 (5 bases). The CDR3 extends over 16 amino acids. From germline, CDR1 is SGHTA and CDR2 FQGNSA. The ends were cut back, 4 bases at V and 0 bases at J, with 12 bases in the middle.

In DNA, the CDR3 is TGTGCCAGCAGCTTATGGTCCCTAGCGGGCACCGGGGAGCTGTTTTTT. Encoded protein: CASSLWSLAGTGELFF. The V gene is TRBV7-2, the J gene TRBJ2-2, with 8 positions matching TRBD2. With 2 bases clipped from V and 4 bases from J, the junction kept 6 bases outside the gene matches. This CDR3 comprises 16 residues. Germline CDR1 reads SGHTA; CDR2 reads FQGNSA.

The chain employs TRBV4-3 and TRBJ2-3; TRBD2 aligns across 8 bases. The J segment lost 3 bases and the V segment lost 1 base, leaving 3 bases of the junction unmatched. There are 15 residues in the CDR3. Germline loops: CDR1 LGHNA, CDR2 YSLEER. The CDR3 protein is CASSQGQRGTDTQYF. The CDR3 DNA reads as TGCGCCAGCAGCCAAGGCCAGCGGGGGACAGATACGCAGTATTTT.

J is TRBJ1-3 and V is TRBV4-1, with no clear D. This CDR3 is built from 14 residues. The V and J ends lost 1 base and 7 bases respectively, with 11 bases between them. Looked up from germline, CDR1 is MGHRA and CDR2 is YSYEKL. CDR3 protein: CASSQVRGKNTIYF. Here the CDR3 DNA reads TGCGCCAGCAGCCAAGTCCGGGGAAAGAACACCATATATTTT.

In regard to this clone: This specimen includes other DNA sequences encoding the same CDR3. The rearrangement joins TRBV24-1 to TRBJ1-5; D remains unclear. The germline CDR1 and CDR2 sequences are KGHDR and SFDVKD. This CDR3 is 12 amino acids long. The V gene lost 4 bases and the J gene lost 4 bases, with 4 bases spanning the gap. DNA for the CDR3: TGTGCCACCAGTGACCTTAATCAGCCCCAGCATTTT. Its translation is CATSDLNQPQHF.

This clone was observed a few times. The chain has TRBV2 and TRBJ1-2, with no clear D. CDR3 length: 13 residues. Germline CDR1 and CDR2: SNHLY and FYNNEI. V dropped 9 bases and J dropped 3 bases, with 14 bases sitting between them. The CDR3 bases are TGTGCCAGTTTAAGCGAAAGGTACTATGGCTACACCTTC. It is translated as CASLSERYYGYTF.

Only one count was recorded for this clone. J is TRBJ1-2 and V is TRBV4-3; 7 nucleotides line up with TRBD1. Germline loops: CDR1 LGHNA, CDR2 YSLEER. After removal of 1 base from V and 4 bases from J, the junction contained 3 bases not matched to a gene. The CDR3 is 14 amino acids. DNA for the CDR3: TGCGCCAGCAGCCAAGGACAGGGTTCCTATGGCTACACCTTC. Translating it yields CASSQGQGSYGYTF.